Below, 11 T cell receptor beta chains from the same sample are listed, as sequenced in a study of T-cell reconstitution after alpha-beta-depleted transplantation in children. Preparation of the TCRbeta library involved a method that used unique molecular identifiers. TCRdb re-derived calls from the PCR reads in MiXCR, one entry per CDR3 protein. The sample has hundreds of thousands of distinct CDR3 sequences, more than 20% seen once. The sequencing here drew on PBMCs, mostly from graft donor cells, taken 360 days after TCRalphabeta/CD19-depleted stem cell transplant. The receptors originated from a female patient aged 2 to 10 who had a stem cell transplant for congenital amegakaryocytic thrombocytopenia, so the T cells may come from the graft donor.

The chain uses TRBV28 and TRBJ2-5; no reliable D call. Trimming removed 3 bases from V and 2 bases from J, with 13 bases in between. The CDR3 extends over 15 amino acids. Germline CDR1 is MDHEN and CDR2 is SYDVKM. The CDR3 DNA sequence: TGTGCCAGCAGTTTTGGGCAGCTCCAACAAGAGACCCAGTACTTC. Translated: CASSFGQLQQETQYF.

This clonotype was detected a few times. The V gene is TRBV6-1, the J gene TRBJ2-2, with TRBD2 matching over 11 bases. This CDR3 has 16 residues. The J segment lost 1 base and the V segment lost 8 bases, leaving 6 bases of the junction unmatched. The V gene's germline CDR1 is MNHNS and CDR2 SASEGT. CDR3 sequence (DNA): TGTGCCAGCTGTAGCGGGAGGGCCGGGAACACCGGGGAGCTGTTTTTT. Translating gives CASCSGRAGNTGELFF.

The chain links TRBV20-1 to TRBJ2-5; the match to TRBD1 covers 7 bases. V trimming: 5 bases; J trimming: 6 bases; junction bases outside the gene matches: 9. CDR1 and CDR2 from the germline V gene are DFQATT and SNEGSKA (reference sequence). The CDR3 has 13 residues. The CDR3 reads CSAAADRVKTQYF. CDR3 DNA sequence: TGCAGTGCTGCGGCTGACAGGGTAAAGACCCAGTACTTC.

This clonotype was picked up a small number of times. The chain combines TRBV21-1 with TRBJ1-1. TRBV21-1 is a pseudogene segment. The CDR3 is 15 residues long. CDR3 DNA: TGTGCCAGCAGCACTCCTGAGCTAATGAACACTGAAGCTTTCTTT. It translates to CASSTPELMNTEAFF.

A few counts support this clonotype. V and J are TRBV6-1 and TRBJ1-1; D gene unclear. The V gene's germline CDR1 is MNHNS and CDR2 SASEGT. The CDR3 covers 16 residues. The V end lost 2 bases, the J end lost 0 bases, and 13 bases lay between the germline ends. The CDR3 nucleotides are TGTGCCAGCAGTGAACCAAGCAACAGACTGAACACTGAAGCTTTCTTT. Its translation: CASSEPSNRLNTEAFF.

This clonotype occurred a few times. CDR3 in amino acids: CASRGGGTGELFF. DNA for the CDR3: TGCGCCAGCAGAGGCGGTGGCACCGGGGAGCTGTTTTTT. The genes are TRBV10-2 and TRBJ2-2, with D hard to call. Germline values: CDR1 WSHSY, CDR2 SAAADI. The CDR3 spans 13 residues. The V end lost 6 bases, the J end lost 4 bases, and 9 bases lay between the germline ends.

V is TRBV11-1 and J is TRBJ1-1, with a possible D match to TRBD1 (5 bases). The CDR3 length is 14 residues. The germline gives CDR1 SGHAT, CDR2 FQDESV (reference sequence). V lost 5 bases and J 4 bases, leaving 14 bases between the germline ends. The CDR3 spells CASSGKTARTEAFF. The CDR3 nucleotides are TGTGCCAGCAGCGGAAAGACAGCTCGCACTGAAGCTTTCTTT.

In its sample, this clonotype was seen a few times. The chain uses TRBV20-1 and TRBJ2-7; D perhaps matches TRBD1 (6 bases). CDR1 is DFQATT and CDR2 is SNEGSKA in the germline V gene (reference sequence). V gave up 3 bases and J gave up 6 bases, with 15 bases separating them. CDR3 length equals 13 residues. Here the CDR3 reads CSASIAGVGEQYF. The CDR3, as DNA: TGCAGTGCTAGTATAGCAGGGGTGGGCGAGCAGTACTTC.

The rearrangement links TRBV18 to TRBJ2-1; tentative D call: TRBD2 (5 bases). Looked up from germline, CDR1 is KGHSH and CDR2 is LQKENI. The CDR3 length is 15 residues. V gave up 0 bases and J gave up 2 bases, with 8 bases separating them. DNA of the CDR3: TGTGCCAGCTCACCACCGGGAGACCCCTACAATGAGCAGTTCTTC. Encoded protein: CASSPPGDPYNEQFF. Using reference TRBV18 and TRBJ2-1 for the parts outside the CDR3, the full variable domain is NAGVMQNPRHLVRRRGQEARLRCSPMKGHSHVYWYRQLPEEGLKFMVYLQKENIIDESGMPKERFSAEFPKEGPSILRIQQVVRGDSAAYFCASSPPGDPYNEQFFGPGTRLTVL.

On this clonotype itself: The DNA is left out, because the CDR3 cannot be placed on it with certainty; the CDR3 is given as TCRdb lists it. The V and J genes are TRBV4-1 and TRBJ2-1; TRBD2 reflects the table's D call only, with no check against the DNA. The germline CDR1 and CDR2 sequences are MGHRA and YSYEKL. The length of the CDR3 is 15 amino acids, counting both ends. CDR3 protein: CASSQGWVGGGAMFF.

The chain employs TRBV28 and TRBJ1-5, with D perhaps matching TRBD1 (6 bases). CDR3 length: 13 residues. The V gene's germline CDR1 is MDHEN and CDR2 SYDVKM. Trimming left V 3 bases short and J 7 bases short, with 10 bases between. The CDR3 DNA follows: TGTGCCAGCAGTTTGAAGGGGGGACAGCCCCAGCATTTT. This encodes CASSLKGGQPQHF.